Below, one T cell receptor (beta chain) is given with its context. Its antigen is unknown. TCRdb used MiXCR to reprocess the multiplex PCR reads, holding one entry per CDR3 protein. The table has some 170,000 distinct CDR3 sequences, 33% seen once. The sample originates from a study of breast tumors, draining lymph nodes, adjacent tissues. V gave up 2 bases and J gave up 4 bases; unmatched junction bases: 11. From germline, CDR1 is DFQATT and CDR2 SNEGSKA (reference sequence). The CDR3 spans 16 residues. Breast cancer patients provided tissue from their axillary draining lymph nodes. Overall study results and limits: Tumor repertoires ranked between lymph nodes and nontumor tissue in diversity, with V and J gene preferences. Data fit most tumor T cells coming from lymph node, expanding in tumor. Tumor T cell lymph node origin was a supported hypothesis, not proven. Compared with basal-like, luminal-like tumors shared significantly more repertoire with nontumor tissue.

This TCR came from a female donor with breast cancer. Some clones in this sample may be carry-over from other donors' samples. The chain employs TRBV20-1 and TRBJ1-5, with TRBD1 matching 7 bases. The specimen was axillary lymph node tissue. As DNA, the CDR3 is TGCAGTGCTAGACTAAGGGGTTCGACAGGGAATCAGCCCCAGCATTTT. Protein sequence: CSARLRGSTGNQPQHF.